This T cell receptor beta chain was obtained from a study of blood T cells in healthy people across ages. A second PCR, run for about 7 to 11 cycles, used a sample-barcoded 5' primer plus a J-beta primer mix. There were at least 2.5 million CDR3-containing paired-end reads obtained from each sample. One entry per CDR3 protein results from TCRdb running MiXCR on the 5' RACE reads. The data contain hundreds of thousands of distinct CDR3 sequences, over 40% of them seen just once; the ten biggest clones take up about 13%. Per individual sample, total RNA of at least 5.5 micrograms was extracted. The trim removed 4 bases at V and 1 base at J, leaving 18 bases unmatched. Germline-derived CDR1 and CDR2 are SGDLS and YYNGEE. This CDR3 has 19 amino acids.

The clonotype was recovered from a woman of 80 years or more in good health. J is TRBJ2-3 and V is TRBV9, with TRBD1 matching 7 bases. The sample consisted of blood. The CDR3 spells CASSIIPRTGVGGTDTQYF. The CDR3 nucleotides are TGTGCCAGCAGCATCATCCCCAGGACAGGCGTTGGAGGCACAGATACGCAGTATTTT.